The present entry profiles one TCR beta chain with its context. The antigen is undetermined. These data are taken from a study of immune evolution from preneoplasia to lung adenocarcinoma. Study observations and caveats: From normal lung to invasive adenocarcinoma, top clone frequencies appeared to decrease. Later-stage lesions appeared to have more T cells, more diversity, less clonality.

This CDR3 has 14 amino acids. Germline CDR1 SEHNR, CDR2 FQNEAQ (reference sequence). V lost 5 bases to trimming and J lost 11 bases, with 19 bases between them. Macro-dissection enriched premalignant or tumor cells before nucleic acid extraction. Sequencing was performed with immunoSEQ multiplex PCR; in TCRdb, only in-frame clones are kept and a portion is missing. The repertoire includes about 4,300 clones, 60% to 85% of them detected once, and approximately 9.6% sits in the top ten. The chain couples TRBV7-9 to TRBJ1-5, with D tentatively TRBD1 (5 bases). The sample consisted of FFPE minimally invasive lung adenocarcinoma tissue. The origin of this receptor is a person aged 55-85 years with lung adenocarcinoma. The DNA for the CDR3 is TGTGCCAGCAGCCCCGGGGGAGTTGAAGTGACCCAGCATTTT. The encoded protein is CASSPGGVEVTQHF.